Each of the 2 T cell receptor beta chains below was sequenced from the same sample in a study of blood T cell repertoires in COVID-19. TCRdb's copy holds only in-frame clones and misses some; the assay was immunoSEQ multiplex PCR. Here the sample spans approximately 94,000 clones, around nine tenths being singletons. The sequencing sample was made of peripheral blood. The receptors were sampled from a woman older than 75 with active COVID-19.

This sequence joins TRBV19 and TRBJ1-5, with 7 bases fitting TRBD1. This CDR3 spans 13 amino acids. The germline V gene encodes CDR1 LNHDA and CDR2 SQIVND (reference sequence). V shed 6 bases, J shed 6 bases, and the junction held 5 bases outside the gene matches. The CDR3 spells CASSRQGFQPQHF. The DNA of the CDR3 is TGTGCCAGTAGCAGACAGGGATTTCAGCCCCAGCATTTT.

This chain uses TRBV19 with TRBJ2-1, with TRBD2 as a possible D gene (7 bases). The CDR3 loop spans 15 amino acids. With 5 bases removed from V and 4 bases from J, the gap between germline ends came to 15 bases. CDR1 and CDR2 (germline): LNHDA, SQIVND (reference sequence). The CDR3, as DNA: TGTGCCAGTAGTGTCGAAGGGGGGGAATACAATGAGCAGTTCTTC. As protein: CASSVEGGEYNEQFF.